Below are 4 T cell receptor beta chains sequenced from a single sample in a study of CD4 T cells in relation to SARS-CoV-2 and coronaviruses. Before the COVID-19 pandemic, during about 2010-2018, CD4+ T cells were taken from unexposed donors. CD4+ T cells were isolated from the cells after around 9 days of culture. These receptors are not linked to any known antigen. The method was immunoSEQ multiplex PCR; TCRdb's version includes in-frame clones alone and lacks a portion of them. This sample yields 20,000 to 25,000 clones, of which 55% to 80% are seen a single time; around 17% belongs to the top ten. The sample consisted of CD4+ T cells from PBMCs, cultured in vitro. Receptors originate from a human donor in good health.

The rearrangement joins TRBV30 to TRBJ2-7; D may correspond to TRBD1 or TRBD2 (5 bases each). V was pared by 1 base and J by 7 bases, with 14 bases between. This CDR3 contains 13 residues. Germline CDR1 reads GTSNPN; CDR2 reads SVGIG (reference sequence). The CDR3 nucleotides read TGTGCCTGGAGTGCACGGGGACCGGGGGAGCAGTACTTC. Its translation is CAWSARGPGEQYF.

This chain joins TRBV7-4 and TRBJ1-4; D gene uncertain. The CDR3 loop spans 16 amino acids. Trimming took 3 bases from V and 9 from J, leaving 20 bases between them. The germline V gene encodes CDR1 SGHVT and CDR2 SQSDAQ. The CDR3 DNA is TGTGCCAGCAGCTTGGGAGGACGAGTGCGGGATAAAAAACTGTTTTTT. This gives the protein CASSLGGRVRDKKLFF.

The rearrangement joins TRBV19 to TRBJ1-2; TRBD1 is a possible D gene (6 bases). Germline-derived CDR1 and CDR2 are LNHDA and SQIVND (reference sequence). V was trimmed by 6 bases and J by 3 bases, leaving 11 bases between them. The CDR3 spans 13 residues. The CDR3 is CASRKRQDYGYTF. The CDR3 region has the DNA TGTGCCAGTAGAAAAAGACAGGACTATGGCTACACCTTC.

This rearrangement joins TRBV11-2 to TRBJ2-1; tentative D call: TRBD2 (5 bases). The V end lost 1 base, the J end lost 0 bases, and 10 bases lay between the germline ends. This CDR3 spans 16 amino acids. Germline lookup yields CDR1 SGHAT and CDR2 FQNNGV. Here the CDR3 DNA reads TGTGCCAGCAGCTTAGGCCTAGCCCCCTCCTACAATGAGCAGTTCTTC. Its protein is CASSLGLAPSYNEQFF.